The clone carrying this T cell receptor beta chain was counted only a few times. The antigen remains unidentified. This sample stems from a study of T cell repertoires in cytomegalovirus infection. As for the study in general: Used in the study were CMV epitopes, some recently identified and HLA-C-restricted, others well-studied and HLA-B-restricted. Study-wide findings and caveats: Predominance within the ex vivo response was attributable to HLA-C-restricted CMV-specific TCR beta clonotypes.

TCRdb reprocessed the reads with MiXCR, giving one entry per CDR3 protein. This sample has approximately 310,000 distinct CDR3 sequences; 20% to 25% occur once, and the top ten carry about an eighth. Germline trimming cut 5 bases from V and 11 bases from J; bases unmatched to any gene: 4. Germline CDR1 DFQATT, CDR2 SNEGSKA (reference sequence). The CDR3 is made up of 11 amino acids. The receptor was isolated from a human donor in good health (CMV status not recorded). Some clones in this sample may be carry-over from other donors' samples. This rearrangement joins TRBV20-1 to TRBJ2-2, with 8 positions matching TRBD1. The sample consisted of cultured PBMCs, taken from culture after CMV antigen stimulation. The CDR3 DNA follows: TGCAGTGCTCAGGGGGCTGGTGAGCTGTTTTTT. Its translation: CSAQGAGELFF.